This TCR beta chain originates from a study of OX40 agonist ivuxolimab in advanced cancers. Study results and limitations: On average, CD8+ T cells showed a greater number of expanded clones than CD4+. With doses of 0.1 to 3.0 mg/kg, CD4+ and CD8+ blood T cells had undergone clonal expansion by week 6.

This CDR3 region has 13 residues. V was clipped by 6 bases and J by 8 bases, with 15 bases between them. From germline, CDR1 is LGHNT and CDR2 FRNRAP. About this clone: Its antigen is not known.

The assay was immunoSEQ multiplex PCR, and TCRdb's table has in-frame clones only and misses some. This table has 70,000 or so clones, 70% to 90% appearing once. The material sequenced was CD4+ or CD8+ T cells sorted from blood, taken in a trial of the OX40 agonist ivuxolimab. This sequence originates from an adult with an advanced solid tumor such as melanoma, head and neck, liver or kidney cancer. The V call is TRBV12-5, the J call TRBJ2-3, with D perhaps TRBD1 (6 bases). The CDR3 spells CASGEDRFGTQYF. The CDR3, as DNA: TGTGCTAGTGGCGAAGACAGGTTTGGTACGCAGTATTTT.